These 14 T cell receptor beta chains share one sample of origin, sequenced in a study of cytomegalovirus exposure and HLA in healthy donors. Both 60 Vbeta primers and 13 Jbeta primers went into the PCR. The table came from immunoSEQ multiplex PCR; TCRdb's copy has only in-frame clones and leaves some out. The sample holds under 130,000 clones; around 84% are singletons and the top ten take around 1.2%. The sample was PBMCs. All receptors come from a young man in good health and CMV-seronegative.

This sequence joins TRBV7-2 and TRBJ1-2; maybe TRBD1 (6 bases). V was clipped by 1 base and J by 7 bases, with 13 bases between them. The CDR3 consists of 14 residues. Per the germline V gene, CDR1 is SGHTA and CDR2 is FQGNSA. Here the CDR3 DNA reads TGTGCCAGCAGCTTAGAAATACAGGGCCGTGGCTACACCTTC. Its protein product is CASSLEIQGRGYTF.

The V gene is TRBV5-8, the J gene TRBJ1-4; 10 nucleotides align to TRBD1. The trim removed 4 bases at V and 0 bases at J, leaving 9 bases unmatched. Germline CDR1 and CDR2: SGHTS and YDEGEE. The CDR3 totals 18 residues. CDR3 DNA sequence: TGTGCCAGCAGCACCCGGGACAGGGGCCTGGCAACTAATGAAAAACTGTTTTTT. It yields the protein CASSTRDRGLATNEKLFF.

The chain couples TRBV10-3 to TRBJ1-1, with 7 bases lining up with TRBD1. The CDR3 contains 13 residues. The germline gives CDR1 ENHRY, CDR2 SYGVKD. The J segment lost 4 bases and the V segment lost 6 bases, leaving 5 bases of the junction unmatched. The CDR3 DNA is TGTGCCATCAGAACAGGGGCTGTCACTGAAGCTTTCTTT. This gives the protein CAIRTGAVTEAFF.

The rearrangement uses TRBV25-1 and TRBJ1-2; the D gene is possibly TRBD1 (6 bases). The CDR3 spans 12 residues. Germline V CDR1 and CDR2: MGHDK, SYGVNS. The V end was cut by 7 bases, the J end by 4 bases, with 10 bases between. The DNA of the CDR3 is TGTGCCAGCAACACAGGGCCCTATGGCTACACCTTC. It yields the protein CASNTGPYGYTF.

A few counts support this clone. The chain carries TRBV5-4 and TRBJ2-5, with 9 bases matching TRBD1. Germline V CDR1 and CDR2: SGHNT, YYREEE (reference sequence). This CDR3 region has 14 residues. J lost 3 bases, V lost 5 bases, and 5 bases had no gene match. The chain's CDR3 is CASRTGTGKETQYF. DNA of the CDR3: TGTGCCAGCAGGACCGGGACAGGGAAAGAGACCCAGTACTTC.

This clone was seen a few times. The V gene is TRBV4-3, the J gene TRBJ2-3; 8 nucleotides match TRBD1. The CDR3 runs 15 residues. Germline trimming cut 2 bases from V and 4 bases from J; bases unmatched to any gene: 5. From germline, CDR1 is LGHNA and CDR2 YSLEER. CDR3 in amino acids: CASSQLGQGPDTQYF. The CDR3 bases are TGCGCCAGCAGCCAACTAGGACAGGGCCCAGATACGCAGTATTTT.

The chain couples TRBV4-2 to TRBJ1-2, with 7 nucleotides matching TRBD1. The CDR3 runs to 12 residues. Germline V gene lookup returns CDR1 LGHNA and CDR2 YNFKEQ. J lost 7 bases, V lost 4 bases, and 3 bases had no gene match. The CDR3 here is CASSLQGGGYTF. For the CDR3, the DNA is TGTGCCAGCAGCCTTCAGGGGGGTGGCTACACCTTC.

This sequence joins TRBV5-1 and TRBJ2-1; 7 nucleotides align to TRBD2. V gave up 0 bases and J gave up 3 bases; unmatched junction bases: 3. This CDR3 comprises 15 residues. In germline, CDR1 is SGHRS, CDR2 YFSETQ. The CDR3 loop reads CASSLGLAYYNEQFF. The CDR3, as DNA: TGCGCCAGCAGCTTGGGACTAGCATACTACAATGAGCAGTTCTTC.

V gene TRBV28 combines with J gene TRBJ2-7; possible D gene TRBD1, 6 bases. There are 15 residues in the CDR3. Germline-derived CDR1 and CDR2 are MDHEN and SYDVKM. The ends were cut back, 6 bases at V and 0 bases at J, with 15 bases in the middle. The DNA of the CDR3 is TGTGCCAGCAGGGGACGGGACACGAGCTCCTACGAGCAGTACTTC. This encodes CASRGRDTSSYEQYF.

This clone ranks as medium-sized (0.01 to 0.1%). The CDR3 nucleotides are TGTGCCAGCAGCGGTCAGCGGGGGGCGCACAATGAGCAGTTCTTC. Its translation is CASSGQRGAHNEQFF. This chain links TRBV9 with TRBJ2-1, with TRBD2 matching over 9 bases. In germline, CDR1 is SGDLS, CDR2 YYNGEE. The trim removed 3 bases at V and 5 bases at J, leaving 6 bases unmatched. The CDR3 runs to 15 residues.

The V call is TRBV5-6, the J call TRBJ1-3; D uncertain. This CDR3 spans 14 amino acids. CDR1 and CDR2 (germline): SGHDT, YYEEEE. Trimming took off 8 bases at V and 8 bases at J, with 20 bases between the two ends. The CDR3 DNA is TGTGCCAGTAAGACAACCAGTTCACCGTACACCATATATTTT. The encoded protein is CASKTTSSPYTIYF.

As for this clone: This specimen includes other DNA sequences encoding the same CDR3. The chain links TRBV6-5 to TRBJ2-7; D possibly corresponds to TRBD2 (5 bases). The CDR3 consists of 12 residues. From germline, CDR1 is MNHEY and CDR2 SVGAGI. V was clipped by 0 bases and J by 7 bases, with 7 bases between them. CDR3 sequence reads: CASSYSPGEQYF. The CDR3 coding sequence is TGTGCCAGCAGTTACTCTCCGGGGGAGCAGTACTTC.

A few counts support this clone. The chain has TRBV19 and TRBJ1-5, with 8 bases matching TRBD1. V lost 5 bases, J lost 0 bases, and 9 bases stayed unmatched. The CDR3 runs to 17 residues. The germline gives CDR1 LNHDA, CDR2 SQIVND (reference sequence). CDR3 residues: CASSLGQGQDSNQPQHF. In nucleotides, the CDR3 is TGTGCCAGTAGTCTAGGACAGGGACAAGATAGCAATCAGCCCCAGCATTTT.

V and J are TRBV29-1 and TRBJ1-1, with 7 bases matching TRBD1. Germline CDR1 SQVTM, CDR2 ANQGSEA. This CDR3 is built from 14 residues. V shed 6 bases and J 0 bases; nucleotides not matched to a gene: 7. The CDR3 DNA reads TGCAGCGTGCCGGGGACAGAAATGAACACTGAAGCTTTCTTT. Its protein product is CSVPGTEMNTEAFF.